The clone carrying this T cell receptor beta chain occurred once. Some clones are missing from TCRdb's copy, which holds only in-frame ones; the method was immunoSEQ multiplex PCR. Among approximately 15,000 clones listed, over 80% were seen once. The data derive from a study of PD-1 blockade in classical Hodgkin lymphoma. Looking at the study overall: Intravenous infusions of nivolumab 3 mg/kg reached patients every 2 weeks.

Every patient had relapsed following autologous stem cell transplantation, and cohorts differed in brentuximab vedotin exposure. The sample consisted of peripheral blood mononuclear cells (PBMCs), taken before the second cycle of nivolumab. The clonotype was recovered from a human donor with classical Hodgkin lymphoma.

The CDR3 reads CSAASPGEQFF. As DNA, the CDR3 is TGCAGTGCGGCAAGTCCTGGTGAGCAGTTCTTC. The chain recombines TRBV20-1 with TRBJ2-1; D gene uncertain. This CDR3 is built from 11 residues. Germline V lookup: CDR1 DFQATT, CDR2 SNEGSKA (reference sequence). V was clipped by 6 bases and J by 9 bases, with 12 bases between them.